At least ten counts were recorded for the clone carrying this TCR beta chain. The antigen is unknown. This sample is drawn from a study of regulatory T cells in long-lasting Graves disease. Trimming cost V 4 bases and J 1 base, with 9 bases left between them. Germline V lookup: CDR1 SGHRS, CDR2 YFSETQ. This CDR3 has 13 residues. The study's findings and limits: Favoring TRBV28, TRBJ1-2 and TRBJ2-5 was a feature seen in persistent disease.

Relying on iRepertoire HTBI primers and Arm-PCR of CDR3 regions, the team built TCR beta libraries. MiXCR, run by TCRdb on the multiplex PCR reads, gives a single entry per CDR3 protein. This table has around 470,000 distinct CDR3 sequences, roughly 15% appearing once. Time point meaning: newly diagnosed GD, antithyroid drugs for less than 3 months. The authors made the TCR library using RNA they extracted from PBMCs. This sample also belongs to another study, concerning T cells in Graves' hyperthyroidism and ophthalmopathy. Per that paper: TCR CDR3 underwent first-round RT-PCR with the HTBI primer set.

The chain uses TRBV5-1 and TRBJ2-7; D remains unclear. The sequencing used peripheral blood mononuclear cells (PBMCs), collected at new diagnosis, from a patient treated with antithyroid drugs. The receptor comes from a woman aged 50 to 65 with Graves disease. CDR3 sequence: CASSKRLSYEQYF. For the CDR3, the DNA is TGCGCCAGCAGCAAGCGCCTATCCTACGAGCAGTACTTC.